The subject of this entry is one T cell receptor (beta chain). The antigen is unknown. The table came from immunoSEQ multiplex PCR; TCRdb's copy has only in-frame clones and leaves some out. This sample has some 30,000 clones, with approximately 86% found just once. The data stem from a study of lymphopenia after photon versus proton radiotherapy. Whole-study results and caveats: Survival link was tested only in deceased patients; proton benefit remains a possibility. Photon-treated patients lost naive T cells and TCR diversity; proton-treated stayed stable. Larger post-nadir TCR diversity loss correlated inversely with survival in deceased patients. After the lymphocyte nadir, photon-treated repertoires showed oligoclonal expansion, especially of CD8+ Temra cells.

The CDR3 contains 15 residues. The germline gives CDR1 SGHAT, CDR2 FQNNGV. Trimming at V came to 1 base and at J to 6 bases, leaving 6 bases not matched to a gene. This TCR was recovered from an older woman with cholangiocarcinoma. Some clones in this sample may be carry-over from other donors' samples. The gene calls are TRBV11-2 and TRBJ2-7; TRBD1 matches at 10 bases. Material: peripheral blood, obtained from a patient treated with proton-based radiotherapy. CDR3: CASSLVLGTGAEQYF. CDR3 sequence (DNA): TGTGCCAGCAGCTTAGTCCTCGGGACAGGGGCCGAGCAGTACTTC.